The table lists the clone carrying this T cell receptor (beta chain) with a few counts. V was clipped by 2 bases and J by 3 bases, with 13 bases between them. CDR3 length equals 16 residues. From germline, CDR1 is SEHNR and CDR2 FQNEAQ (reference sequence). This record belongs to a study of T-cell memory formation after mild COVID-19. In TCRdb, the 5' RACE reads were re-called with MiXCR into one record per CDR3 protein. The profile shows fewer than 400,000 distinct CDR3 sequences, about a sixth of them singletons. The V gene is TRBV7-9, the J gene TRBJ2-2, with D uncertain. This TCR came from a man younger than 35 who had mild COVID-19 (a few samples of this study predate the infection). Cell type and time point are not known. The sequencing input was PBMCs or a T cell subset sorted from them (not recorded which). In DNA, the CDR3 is TGTGCCAGCAGCTTATTATTAGGCCGATACACCGGGGAGCTGTTTTTT. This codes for CASSLLLGRYTGELFF.